This TCR beta chain came from a study of T-cell reconstitution after alpha-beta-depleted transplantation in children. Study results and limitations: T-cell numbers and diversity one year post-transplant derived largely from freshly generated T cells. High day-60 TCRbeta diversity in some patients came from surviving recipient T cells and thymic progenitors. Several hundred expanded graft clones reportedly supplied alpha-beta T cells about two months after transplant.

This clonotype has only a few counts. What it binds is not known. Using unique molecular identifiers, the investigators prepared the TCRbeta library. TCRdb recomputed calls from the PCR reads with MiXCR, one row per CDR3 protein. Among about 980,000 distinct CDR3 sequences listed, about 29% were seen once. Germline trimming cut 3 bases from V and 10 bases from J; bases unmatched to any gene: 7. The CDR3 has 14 residues. The germline gives CDR1 SGDLS, CDR2 YYNGEE. The clonotype comes from a boy less than two years old who had a stem cell transplant for SCID, so the T cells may come from the graft donor. Sequences were derived from PBMCs, mostly from graft donor cells, sampled 360 days after TCRalphabeta/CD19-depleted stem cell transplant. The V gene is TRBV9, the J gene TRBJ2-1, with 10 bases that match TRBD2. The CDR3 DNA sequence: TGTGCCAGCAGCGGGGGGACTAGCGACCTAGAGCAGTTCTTC. It translates to CASSGGTSDLEQFF.